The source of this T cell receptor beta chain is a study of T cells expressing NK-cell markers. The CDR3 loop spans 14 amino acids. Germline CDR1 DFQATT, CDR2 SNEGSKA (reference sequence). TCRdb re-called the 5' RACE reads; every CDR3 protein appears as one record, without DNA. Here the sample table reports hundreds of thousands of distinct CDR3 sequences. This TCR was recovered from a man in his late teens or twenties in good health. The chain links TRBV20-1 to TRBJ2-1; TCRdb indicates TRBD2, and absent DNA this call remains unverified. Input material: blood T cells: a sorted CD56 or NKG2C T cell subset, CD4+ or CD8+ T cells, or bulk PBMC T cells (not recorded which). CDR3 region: CSAPVAGYYNEQFF.